This TCR beta chain derives from a study of blood T cells in healthy people across ages. CDR3 length equals 12 residues. V was cut by 5 bases and J by 0 bases, with 8 bases left in between. The germline V gene has CDR1 DFQATT and CDR2 SNEGSKA (reference sequence). For the second PCR, which ran for about 6 to 11 cycles, a sample-barcoded 5' primer and a J-beta primer mix were used. Via MiXCR, TCRdb re-called the 5' RACE reads, giving one row per CDR3 protein. The sample lists about 800,000 distinct CDR3 sequences, around 25% occurring once. The data were also submitted as part of a second study, on T cells of mothers and their children. This second study says: Researchers put all of the extracted RNA into cDNA synthesis, using roughly 1.5 ug per 15 ul. Over 9.5 million TCR beta CDR3 reads were obtained from each mother, and approximately 3 million from each child. Across the analysis, no persistent microchimeric T cell clones were detected.

The sequencing input was blood. V is TRBV20-1 and J is TRBJ2-7; D may be TRBD2 (5 bases). This sequence originates from a boy aged 5-17 years in good health. The CDR3: CSARGFSYEQYF. As DNA, the CDR3 is TGCAGTGCTCGGGGATTCTCCTACGAGCAGTACTTC.